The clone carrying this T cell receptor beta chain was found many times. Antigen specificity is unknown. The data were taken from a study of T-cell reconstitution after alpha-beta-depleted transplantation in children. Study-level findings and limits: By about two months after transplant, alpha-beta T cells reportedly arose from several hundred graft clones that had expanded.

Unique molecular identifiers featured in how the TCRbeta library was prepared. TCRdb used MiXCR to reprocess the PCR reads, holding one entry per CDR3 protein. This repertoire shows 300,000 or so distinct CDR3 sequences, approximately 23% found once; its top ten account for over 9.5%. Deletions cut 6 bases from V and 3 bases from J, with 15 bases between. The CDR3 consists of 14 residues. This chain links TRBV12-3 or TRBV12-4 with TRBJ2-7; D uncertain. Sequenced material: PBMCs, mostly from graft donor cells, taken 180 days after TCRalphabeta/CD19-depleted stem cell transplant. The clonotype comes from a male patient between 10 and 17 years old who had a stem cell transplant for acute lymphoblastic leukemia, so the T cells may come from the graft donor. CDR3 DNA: TGTGCCAGCAGCCCCAGGACGGACCACTACGAGCAGTACTTC. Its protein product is CASSPRTDHYEQYF.